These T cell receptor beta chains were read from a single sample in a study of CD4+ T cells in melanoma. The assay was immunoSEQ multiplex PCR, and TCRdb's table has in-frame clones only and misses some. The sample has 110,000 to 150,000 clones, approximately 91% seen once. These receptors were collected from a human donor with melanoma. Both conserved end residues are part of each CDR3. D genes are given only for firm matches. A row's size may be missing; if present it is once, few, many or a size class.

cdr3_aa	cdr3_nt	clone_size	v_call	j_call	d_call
CASSVSQHMNTEAFF	TGTGCCAGTAGTGTGTCCCAGCACATGAACACTGAAGCTTTCTTT	.	TRBV19	TRBJ1-1	.
CASSFPGGTDTQYF	TGTGCCAGCAGCTTCCCAGGGGGCACAGATACGCAGTATTTT	.	TRBV11-2	TRBJ2-3	.
CAWRGQGANTEAFF	TGTGCCTGGAGGGGACAGGGGGCGAACACTGAAGCTTTCTTT	.	TRBV30	TRBJ1-1	TRBD1
CASSRWTAAPDGYTF	TGTGCCAGCAGTCGATGGACAGCCGCCCCAGATGGCTACACCTTC	.	TRBV6-1	TRBJ1-2	.
CASSSTGGAFNEQYF	TGTGCCAGCAGTTCCACAGGGGGCGCTTTCAACGAGCAGTACTTC	.	TRBV27	TRBJ2-7	TRBD1
CASSPTGVGGYTF	TGTGCCAGCAGCCCAACAGGGGTAGGTGGCTACACCTTC	.	TRBV7-6	TRBJ1-2	TRBD1
CASSSEANSPLHF	TGCGCCAGCAGCTCGGAGGCGAATTCACCCCTCCACTTT	.	TRBV5-1	TRBJ1-6	.
CASSLKAGGGYGYTF	TGTGCCAGCAGCTTAAAGGCAGGAGGAGGCTATGGCTACACCTTC	.	TRBV7-3	TRBJ1-2	.
CAISEFEAGLYEKLFF	TGTGCCATCAGTGAATTCGAGGCAGGGTTATATGAAAAACTGTTTTTT	.	TRBV10-3	TRBJ1-4	.
CASSEIATRGGQFF	TGTGCCAGCAGCGAGATTGCCACCCGGGGCGGGCAGTTCTTC	.	TRBV7-8	TRBJ2-1	.
CASTRGGSNEKLFF	TGTGCCAGCACCCGAGGAGGGTCTAATGAAAAACTGTTTTTT	.	TRBV6-5	TRBJ1-4	.
CASSPGPGVKDQPQHF	TGTGCCAGCAGCCCAGGGCCGGGGGTAAAGGATCAGCCCCAGCATTTT	.	TRBV7-8	TRBJ1-5	.
CASSEPGHQPQHF	TGTGCCAGCAGTGAACCGGGACACCAGCCCCAGCATTTT	.	TRBV6-1	TRBJ1-5	.
CASSWTGLYEQYF	TGTGCCAGCAGCTGGACAGGCTTGTACGAGCAGTACTTC	once	TRBV7-2	TRBJ2-7	TRBD1
CASSPRTGFEANEKLFF	TGTGCCAGCAGCCCCAGGACAGGGTTCGAAGCTAATGAAAAACTGTTTTTT	.	TRBV9	TRBJ1-4	TRBD1
CSVGHVFNTQYF	TGCAGCGTTGGACACGTGTTCAATACGCAGTATTTT	.	TRBV29-1	TRBJ2-3	.
CASSATGGHPYVF	TGTGCCAGCAGTGCGACAGGGGGCCACCCTTACGTATTC	.	TRBV2	TRBJ2-7	TRBD1
CASSPQSSVSGELFF	TGTGCCAGCAGCCCCCAATCCTCCGTTTCTGGGGAGCTGTTTTTT	.	TRBV7-9	TRBJ2-2	.
CASSPGDEQYF	TGCGCCAGCAGCCCTGGGGACGAGCAGTACTTC	few	TRBV5-1	TRBJ2-7	.
CASRLGGLSYNEQFF	TGCGCCAGCAGGCTCGGGGGGCTATCCTACAATGAGCAGTTCTTC	.	TRBV10-2	TRBJ2-1	.
CASSPAGGGGTDTQYF	TGTGCCAGCAGCCCTGCCGGCGGGGGAGGCACAGATACGCAGTATTTT	.	TRBV7-8	TRBJ2-3	TRBD2
CASSPRVRSDRGYTF	TGTGCCAGCAGCCCCAGGGTTAGGTCGGACCGTGGCTACACCTTC	.	TRBV9	TRBJ1-2	.
CASSVGTGAEAFF	TGCGCCAGCAGCGTCGGGACAGGGGCTGAAGCTTTCTTT	few	TRBV5-1	TRBJ1-1	TRBD1
CASSRHPSGNTIYF	TGTGCCAGCTCACGTCATCCTTCCGGAAACACCATATATTTT	.	TRBV18	TRBJ1-3	.
CASRKTTGNTIYF	TGTGCCAGCAGGAAGACCACTGGAAACACCATATATTTT	.	TRBV6-6	TRBJ1-3	.
CASSTRAGELFF	TGTGCCAGCAGCACGAGAGCCGGGGAGCTGTTTTTT	.	TRBV5-4	TRBJ2-2	.
CASSPGIGGGQPQHF	TGCGCCAGCAGCCCCGGGATCGGAGGGGGTCAGCCCCAGCATTTT	.	TRBV5-1	TRBJ1-5	.
CASSHLRASTDTQYF	TGTGCCAGCAGCCATCTCAGGGCTAGCACAGATACGCAGTATTTT	.	TRBV14	TRBJ2-3	.
CASSRTDGHNEQFF	TGTGCCAGCTCCCGGACAGATGGACACAATGAGCAGTTCTTC	.	TRBV6-5	TRBJ2-1	.
CASSLMGDTYNEQFF	TGTGCCAGCAGCTTAATGGGGGACACCTACAATGAGCAGTTCTTC	.	TRBV7-3	TRBJ2-1	.
CASSLAEVRVRNTEAFF	TGTGCCAGCAGCTTGGCCGAGGTAAGGGTTAGGAACACTGAAGCTTTCTTT	.	TRBV5-6	TRBJ1-1	.
CASSSTRTNEQFF	TGTGCCAGCAGCAGTACTAGAACCAATGAGCAGTTCTTC	.	TRBV7-3	TRBJ2-1	.
CASRDGDNSPLHF	TGTGCCAGCCGGGACGGAGATAATTCACCCCTCCACTTT	few	TRBV19	TRBJ1-6	.
CASSLTTSGATQYF	TGTGCCAGCAGCTTGACAACTAGCGGGGCGACCCAGTACTTC	.	TRBV5-5	TRBJ2-5	TRBD2
CASSRPTAENEQFF	TGTGCCAGCAGCCGTCCGACTGCTGAAAATGAGCAGTTCTTC	once	TRBV13	TRBJ2-1	.
CASSFNWYQETQYF	TGTGCCAGCAGCTTCAACTGGTACCAAGAGACCCAGTACTTC	once	TRBV5-6	TRBJ2-5	.
CASSLRQGSDSPLHF	TGTGCCAGCAGCCTCCGACAGGGTTCGGATTCACCCCTCCACTTT	.	TRBV11-2	TRBJ1-6	TRBD1
CATRPLPGLAREPPTQYF	TGTGCCACCCGCCCGCTTCCGGGACTAGCTCGAGAACCCCCTACGCAGTATTTT	.	TRBV10-3	TRBJ2-3	TRBD2
CAWSGTRWGWEQFF	TGTGCCTGGAGCGGCACCCGGTGGGGTTGGGAGCAGTTCTTC	.	TRBV30	TRBJ2-1	.
CASRDSATNEKLFF	TGTGCCAGCAGAGATAGTGCAACTAATGAAAAACTGTTTTTT	once	TRBV6-5	TRBJ1-4	.
CASSTRTASNTGELFF	TGCGCCAGCAGCACCCGGACAGCATCGAACACCGGGGAGCTGTTTTTT	.	TRBV5-1	TRBJ2-2	.
CATRLRGSGGAADTQYF	TGCGCCACCCGACTAAGGGGTAGCGGGGGGGCCGCAGATACGCAGTATTTT	.	TRBV5-1	TRBJ2-3	TRBD2
CASSLEGSGDEQYF	TGCGCCAGCAGCTTGGAAGGTAGCGGCGACGAGCAGTACTTC	.	TRBV5-1	TRBJ2-7	.
CASSSGVGDTQYF	TGTGCCAGCTCATCTGGCGTAGGTGATACGCAGTATTTT	.	TRBV2	TRBJ2-3	.
CASSFDGGAVETQYF	TGTGCCAGCAGTTTTGACGGGGGGGCCGTCGAGACCCAGTACTTC	.	TRBV27	TRBJ2-5	TRBD2
CAWSRGGEETQYF	TGTGCCTGGAGTCGCGGCGGAGAAGAGACCCAGTACTTC	.	TRBV30	TRBJ2-5	.
CASSPNLQSINYGYTF	TGTGCCAGCTCACCAAATTTACAGTCGATTAACTATGGCTACACCTTC	.	TRBV18	TRBJ1-2	.
CASSLMGGELFF	TGTGCCAGCAGCTTAATGGGCGGGGAGCTGTTTTTT	.	TRBV7-3	TRBJ2-2	.
CASSFAGLSGELFF	TGTGCCAGCAGCTTCGCGGGACTCTCCGGGGAGCTGTTTTTT	.	TRBV7-6	TRBJ2-2	.
CASSMGRTNYGYTF	TGTGCCAGTAGTATGGGCAGGACTAACTATGGCTACACCTTC	once	TRBV19	TRBJ1-2	.
CASSLGQEISPLHF	TGTGCCAGCAGTTTAGGACAGGAGATTTCACCCCTCCACTTT	.	TRBV27	TRBJ1-6	TRBD1
CASSDSYGYTF	TGTGCCAGCTCCGACTCTTATGGCTACACCTTC	once	TRBV18	TRBJ1-2	.
CASSQDQGLVTEQYF	TGTGCCAGCAGCCAAGACCAGGGACTGGTTACTGAGCAGTACTTC	.	TRBV14	TRBJ2-7	.
CASSDWGSGGDEQFF	TGTGCCAGCAGTGATTGGGGCAGCGGGGGAGATGAGCAGTTCTTC	once	TRBV25-1	TRBJ2-1	TRBD2
CASSPTGLGTDTQYF	TGTGCCAGTAGCCCGACAGGGTTGGGGACAGATACGCAGTATTTT	.	TRBV19	TRBJ2-3	TRBD1
CASSPRSSADTQYF	TGTGCCAGCAGCCCTCGGAGTTCCGCAGATACGCAGTATTTT	.	TRBV7-2	TRBJ2-3	.
CASSLNGQGTTQYF	TGCGCCAGCAGCTTGAATGGGCAGGGGACGACCCAGTACTTC	.	TRBV5-1	TRBJ2-5	.
CASSLARAGEPYEQYF	TGTGCCAGCAGCTTAGCGAGGGCAGGGGAGCCCTACGAGCAGTACTTC	.	TRBV7-8	TRBJ2-7	.
CASSLVRGGTDTQYF	TGTGCCAGCAGCTTGGTTCGCGGGGGCACAGATACGCAGTATTTT	once	TRBV5-6	TRBJ2-3	.